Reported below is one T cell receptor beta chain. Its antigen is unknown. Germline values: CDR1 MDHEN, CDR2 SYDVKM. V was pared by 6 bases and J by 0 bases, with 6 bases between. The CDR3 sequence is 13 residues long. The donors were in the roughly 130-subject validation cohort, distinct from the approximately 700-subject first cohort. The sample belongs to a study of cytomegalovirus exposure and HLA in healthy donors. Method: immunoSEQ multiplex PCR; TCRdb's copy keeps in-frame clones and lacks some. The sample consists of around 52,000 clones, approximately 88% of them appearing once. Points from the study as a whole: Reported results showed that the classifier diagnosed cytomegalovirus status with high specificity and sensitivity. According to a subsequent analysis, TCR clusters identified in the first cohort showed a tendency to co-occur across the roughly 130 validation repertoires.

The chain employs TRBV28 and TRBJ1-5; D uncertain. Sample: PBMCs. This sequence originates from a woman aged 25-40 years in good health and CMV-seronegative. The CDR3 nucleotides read TGTGCCAGCAGATCGTATAGCAATCAGCCCCAGCATTTT. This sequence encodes CASRSYSNQPQHF.